These 27 T cell receptor beta chains originate from one sample sequenced in a study of T-cell reconstitution after alpha-beta-depleted transplantation in children. Unique molecular identifiers were used in preparing the TCRbeta library. TCRdb ran MiXCR on the PCR reads and lists one entry per CDR3 protein. The sample records about 340,000 distinct CDR3 sequences, 15% to 20% being singletons. The material sequenced was PBMCs, mostly from graft donor cells, taken 360 days after TCRalphabeta/CD19-depleted stem cell transplant. The receptors stem from a male patient under 10 years old who had a stem cell transplant for acute lymphoblastic leukemia, so the T cells may come from the graft donor.

The CDR3 DNA sequence: TGTGCCTGGAGTGTACGGAGGGGAGAGACCCAGTACTTC. Its translation is CAWSVRRGETQYF. V is TRBV30 and J is TRBJ2-5, with a weak D call TRBD2 (6 bases). Trimming shortened V by 0 bases and J by 4 bases, and 9 bases separated the two germline ends. The CDR3 consists of 13 residues. Germline CDR1 GTSNPN, CDR2 SVGIG (reference sequence).

This sequence joins TRBV28 and TRBJ1-2; the match to TRBD1 covers 10 bases. This CDR3 is 15 amino acids long. The trim removed 4 bases at V and 4 bases at J, leaving 6 bases unmatched. From germline, CDR1 is MDHEN and CDR2 SYDVKM. CDR3 bases: TGTGCCAGCAGTTCGACAGGGGGCATAAGCTATGGCTACACCTTC. This encodes CASSSTGGISYGYTF.

This clonotype turned up a few times. The chain uses TRBV12-3 or TRBV12-4 and TRBJ2-1, with D perhaps TRBD2 (6 bases). This CDR3 contains 14 residues. The V gene lost 10 bases and the J gene lost 6 bases, with 19 bases spanning the gap. The CDR3 here is CATGLHSGRNEQFF. The CDR3 bases are TGTGCCACCGGACTACATAGCGGTCGCAATGAGCAGTTCTTC.

This chain uses TRBV20-1 with TRBJ2-3; perhaps TRBD2 as D (6 bases). The germline CDR1 and CDR2 sequences are DFQATT and SNEGSKA (reference sequence). With 6 bases removed from V and 0 bases from J, the gap between germline ends came to 16 bases. This CDR3 region has 15 residues. The CDR3: CSATETSYSTDTQYF. The CDR3 DNA reads TGCAGTGCCACAGAAACTAGCTATAGCACAGATACGCAGTATTTT.

This chain connects TRBV28 to TRBJ2-1; D perhaps matches TRBD1 (6 bases). From germline, CDR1 is MDHEN and CDR2 SYDVKM. V was pared by 8 bases and J by 0 bases, with 29 bases between. The CDR3 sequence is 20 residues long. Here the CDR3 reads CASGRVQGGLARGSYNEQFF. DNA of the CDR3: TGTGCCAGCGGCCGGGTACAGGGTGGATTAGCGCGAGGCTCCTACAATGAGCAGTTCTTC.

The genes are TRBV5-6 and TRBJ2-7; D possibly corresponds to TRBD1 (6 bases). Trimming took 4 bases from V and 3 from J, leaving 20 bases between them. Germline CDR1 SGHDT, CDR2 YYEEEE. CDR3 size: 16 residues. DNA for the CDR3: TGTGCCAGCAGCCGAGCGCCCCGGGACACCGGCTACGAGCAGTACTTC. It encodes CASSRAPRDTGYEQYF.

The gene calls are TRBV11-2 and TRBJ2-3, with D perhaps matching TRBD1 (6 bases). The CDR3 is made up of 17 amino acids. V was cut by 5 bases and J by 1 base, with 19 bases left in between. Germline V CDR1 and CDR2: SGHAT, FQNNGV. Here the CDR3 reads CASSPLGGTLGTDTQYF. Written as DNA, the CDR3 is TGTGCCAGCAGCCCGTTAGGGGGAACCCTCGGCACAGATACGCAGTATTTT.

The sample holds many counts of this clonotype. The J gene is TRBJ2-1, the V gene TRBV9; perhaps D is TRBD1 or TRBD2 (5 bases each). V was pared by 4 bases and J by 7 bases, with 21 bases between. The CDR3 has 16 amino acids. CDR1 SGDLS and CDR2 YYNGEE come from the germline V gene. CDR3 sequence reads: CASSSIRDDPRNEQFF. The CDR3 region has the DNA TGTGCCAGCAGCTCCATCCGGGACGACCCACGGAATGAGCAGTTCTTC.

A few counts support this clonotype. CDR3 in amino acids: CSVTDASSSYEQYF. DNA of the CDR3: TGCAGTGTCACGGACGCTTCCAGCTCCTACGAGCAGTACTTC. V is TRBV20-1 and J is TRBJ2-7; unclear D gene. The germline V gene has CDR1 DFQATT and CDR2 SNEGSKA (reference sequence). This CDR3 contains 14 residues. Trimming took 7 bases from V and 0 from J, leaving 16 bases between them.

This chain links TRBV28 with TRBJ1-1, with D unclear. Per the germline V gene, CDR1 is MDHEN and CDR2 is SYDVKM. Trimming cost V 2 bases and J 1 base, with 11 bases left between them. The CDR3 runs to 15 residues. DNA of the CDR3: TGTGCCAGCAGTTTACCTCGGTCAGGGAACACTGAAGCTTTCTTT. Translated: CASSLPRSGNTEAFF.

This clonotype was counted many times. The CDR3 coding sequence is TGCGCCAGCAGCCAAGGAGTCCAGGCGGGAGGGGAGACCCAGTACTTC. Translation: CASSQGVQAGGETQYF. The chain joins TRBV4-3 to TRBJ2-5, with 9 bases matching TRBD2. This CDR3 comprises 16 residues. Germline V CDR1 and CDR2: LGHNA, YSLEER. Trimming took 1 base from V and 5 from J; bases not matched to a gene: 8.

For the CDR3, the DNA is TGTGCCAGCAGCCCCCGACCTGAAGCTTTCTTT. The encoded protein is CASSPRPEAFF. The chain has TRBV7-8 and TRBJ1-1; D remains ambiguous. CDR3 length equals 11 residues. Germline CDR1 reads SGHVS; CDR2 reads FQNEAQ. V shed 5 bases and J shed 6 bases, with 7 bases lying between them.

This chain connects TRBV24-1 to TRBJ2-5, with TRBD1 matching 11 bases. The junction had 8 bases not matched to a gene; V was cut back by 1 base and J by 2 bases. The CDR3 is 18 residues long. Germline CDR1 reads KGHDR; CDR2 reads SFDVKD. Written as DNA, the CDR3 is TGTGCCACCAGTGATTTAGCGTCGCGGGACAGGGGGCAAGAGACCCAGTACTTC. The encoded protein is CATSDLASRDRGQETQYF.

The table lists this clonotype with a few counts. In DNA, the CDR3 is TGTGCCAGCAACACACTAGCGGGAGCCTCTGAGCAGTTCTTC. Translated, it gives CASNTLAGASEQFF. This chain connects TRBV7-2 to TRBJ2-1; TRBD2 aligns across 11 bases. Looked up from germline, CDR1 is SGHTA and CDR2 is FQGNSA. This CDR3 has 14 residues. V lost 7 bases to trimming and J lost 9 bases; unmatched junction nucleotides: 8.

This clonotype was seen at least ten times. This chain joins TRBV12-3 or TRBV12-4 and TRBJ1-1, with D unresolved. The CDR3 extends over 11 amino acids. Between the trimmed V and J ends, which lost 6 bases and 3 bases, there was a span of 5 bases. The DNA of the CDR3 is TGTGCCAGCAGGGAAGACACTGAAGCTTTCTTT. Its translation is CASREDTEAFF.

This rearrangement joins TRBV29-1 to TRBJ2-5; D uncertain. CDR1 SQVTM and CDR2 ANQGSEA come from the germline V gene. The V and J ends lost 8 bases and 2 bases respectively, with 15 bases between them. The CDR3 extends over 13 amino acids. CDR3 bases: TGCAGCACCTTGACATTACCTCAAGAGACCCAGTACTTC. It encodes CSTLTLPQETQYF.

This clonotype was seen more than once but under ten times. The V gene is TRBV29-1, the J gene TRBJ1-3, with 7 bases fitting TRBD1. CDR1 and CDR2 from the germline V gene are SQVTM and ANQGSEA. The V and J ends lost 4 bases and 3 bases, in that order; junction bases with no gene match: 3. There are 13 residues in the CDR3. CDR3 DNA sequence: TGCAGCGTTGTGACAGGGAATGGAAACACCATATATTTT. It encodes CSVVTGNGNTIYF.

In its sample, this clonotype was seen a few times. The rearrangement joins TRBV4-1 to TRBJ2-7, with TRBD2 matching 10 bases. The CDR3 is made up of 18 amino acids. Germline CDR1 MGHRA, CDR2 YSYEKL. The ends lost 0 bases at V and 3 bases at J; junction bases unmatched: 11. The CDR3 here is CASSQDNGRAGGFYEQYF. Here the CDR3 DNA reads TGCGCCAGCAGCCAAGATAACGGGCGAGCGGGAGGGTTCTACGAGCAGTACTTC.

This clonotype has just a few counts. V is TRBV29-1 and J is TRBJ2-3, with 13 bases identical to TRBD2. The germline V gene encodes CDR1 SQVTM and CDR2 ANQGSEA. The CDR3 has 15 amino acids. With V trimmed by 6 bases and J by 5 bases, 8 bases remained unmatched. The CDR3 is CSVVPWTSGRDTQYF. In DNA, the CDR3 is TGCAGCGTCGTGCCTTGGACTAGCGGGAGAGATACGCAGTATTTT.

As DNA, the CDR3 is TGTGCCAGCAGCCAGGTGACAGAAGAGACCCAGTACTTC. Its translation: CASSQVTEETQYF. The chain carries TRBV4-2 and TRBJ2-5, with a possible D match to TRBD1 (5 bases). This CDR3 is 13 amino acids long. Trimming removed 3 bases from V and 3 bases from J, with 8 bases in between. CDR1 and CDR2 from the germline V gene are LGHNA and YNFKEQ.

This clonotype has more than one count but fewer than ten. The CDR3 reads CASRSPYGYTF. For the CDR3, the DNA is TGTGCCAGCAGGAGTCCTTATGGCTACACCTTC. V is TRBV6-5 and J is TRBJ1-2; D not resolved. Germline CDR1 reads MNHEY; CDR2 reads SVGAGI. Trimming cost V 6 bases and J 5 bases, with 7 bases left between them. The CDR3 has 11 amino acids.

This clonotype has only a few counts. The chain recombines TRBV19 with TRBJ2-2, with D maybe TRBD2 (5 bases). This CDR3 comprises 15 residues. CDR1 is LNHDA and CDR2 is SQIVND in the germline V gene (reference sequence). V lost 7 bases, J lost 3 bases, and 15 bases lay in between. The CDR3 region is CASTGEGSDTGELFF. In DNA form, the CDR3 reads TGTGCCAGTACGGGCGAGGGCTCGGACACCGGGGAGCTGTTTTTT.

The chain carries TRBV5-1 and TRBJ2-5; TRBD2 aligns across 8 bases. Germline values: CDR1 SGHRS, CDR2 YFSETQ. V was clipped by 4 bases and J by 2 bases; unmatched bases: 7. The CDR3 contains 15 residues. The CDR3 is CASSPGGTRQETQYF. The DNA for the CDR3 is TGCGCCAGCAGCCCGGGGGGGACTAGACAAGAGACCCAGTACTTC.

V usage is TRBV11-2 and J usage is TRBJ2-1; D call uncertain. The CDR3 length is 12 residues. The V and J ends lost 2 bases and 9 bases respectively, with 8 bases between them. Germline-derived CDR1 and CDR2 are SGHAT and FQNNGV. CDR3 nucleotide sequence: TGTGCCAGCAGCTTACAAGGGTCTGAGCAGTTCTTC. Its protein is CASSLQGSEQFF.

The chain joins TRBV4-2 to TRBJ2-7; 12 bases fit TRBD1. Losses at the gene ends were 4 bases for V and 3 bases for J; bases not matched to a gene: 16. The CDR3 runs to 19 residues. Germline V gene lookup returns CDR1 LGHNA and CDR2 YNFKEQ. CDR3 in DNA: TGTGCCAGCAGCCTAGACCGGGACAGGGGGCTAGGGGCTCGCTACGAGCAGTACTTC. It translates to CASSLDRDRGLGARYEQYF.

This clonotype was seen a few times. The chain joins TRBV12-3 or TRBV12-4 to TRBJ2-5, with TRBD2 identical over 15 bases. The length of the CDR3 is 15 residues. V lost 4 bases to trimming and J lost 5 bases; unmatched junction nucleotides: 2. CDR3: CASSSGLAGGETQYF. As DNA, the CDR3 is TGTGCCAGCAGTTCGGGACTAGCGGGAGGCGAGACCCAGTACTTC.

This clonotype has only a few counts. The chain's CDR3 is CASSLPAGTTDTQYF. The CDR3 DNA follows: TGTGCCAGCAGTTTACCAGCGGGGACCACAGATACGCAGTATTTT. This sequence joins TRBV12-3 or TRBV12-4 and TRBJ2-3; 7 nucleotides match TRBD2. The ends lost 2 bases at V and 2 bases at J; junction bases unmatched: 4. The CDR3 consists of 15 residues.